These 17 T cell receptor beta chains came from one sample sequenced in a study of blood T cell repertoires in COVID-19. The table came from immunoSEQ multiplex PCR; TCRdb's copy has only in-frame clones and leaves some out. The sample includes 110,000 to 150,000 clones, around three quarters seen only once; the top ten take 4.2%. The sample was peripheral blood. The receptors were gathered from a man aged 60-69 years with acute or convalescent COVID-19.

V and J are TRBV4-1 and TRBJ2-6; TRBD2 agrees at 13 bases. This CDR3 spans 18 amino acids. V was pared by 3 bases and J by 3 bases, with 5 bases of the junction left unmatched. Germline assignment: CDR1 MGHRA and CDR2 YSYEKL. The CDR3 sequence: CASSHGGLAGVGANVLTF. In DNA, the CDR3 is TGCGCCAGCAGCCATGGAGGACTAGCGGGAGTTGGGGCCAACGTCCTGACTTTC.

The CDR3 is CASTGTANTEAFF. CDR3 nucleotide sequence: TGTGCCAGCACCGGGACAGCGAACACTGAAGCTTTCTTT. V and J are TRBV2 and TRBJ1-1; 7 bases match TRBD1. The CDR3 length is 13 residues. The junction had 3 bases not matched to a gene; V was cut back by 7 bases and J by 1 base. The germline CDR1 and CDR2 sequences are SNHLY and FYNNEI. Full variable domain (outside the CDR3, taken from reference TRBV2 and TRBJ1-1): EPEVTQTPSHQVTQMGQEVILRCVPISNHLYFYWYRQILGQKVEFLVSFYNNEISEKSEIFDDQFSVERPDGSNFTLKIRSTKLEDSAMYFCASTGTANTEAFFGQGTRLTVV.

This clone has just a few counts. This rearrangement joins TRBV4-1 to TRBJ1-2; tentative D call: TRBD1 (6 bases). Trimming cost V 4 bases and J 7 bases, with 16 bases left between them. The CDR3 has 14 amino acids. Germline loops: CDR1 MGHRA, CDR2 YSYEKL. CDR3 in amino acids: CASSLSAGAVGYTF. The DNA of the CDR3 is TGCGCCAGCAGCCTTAGTGCGGGGGCCGTTGGCTACACCTTC.

The V call is TRBV6-5, the J call TRBJ1-1; TRBD1 matches at 7 bases. Germline values: CDR1 MNHEY, CDR2 SVGAGI. The CDR3 runs 14 residues. Trimming at V came to 8 bases and at J to 0 bases, leaving 6 bases not matched to a gene. CDR3 in amino acids: CASAEGGLNTEAFF. The CDR3 DNA reads as TGTGCCAGCGCCGAAGGGGGCTTGAACACTGAAGCTTTCTTT.

This chain joins TRBV7-3 and TRBJ2-1; 12 bases match TRBD2. The V gene end was trimmed by 4 bases and the J gene end by 10 bases; junction bases not matched to a gene: 11. This CDR3 comprises 16 residues. Per the germline V gene, CDR1 is SGHTA and CDR2 is FQGTGA. CDR3 protein: CASSSLPLAGGGEQFF. DNA for the CDR3: TGTGCCAGCAGCTCCCTCCCCCTAGCGGGAGGGGGGGAGCAGTTCTTC.

This clone occurred many times. The V call is TRBV27, the J call TRBJ1-1; no clear D. Germline assignment: CDR1 MNHEY and CDR2 SMNVEV (reference sequence). This CDR3 contains 16 residues. V dropped 6 bases and J dropped 2 bases, with 19 bases sitting between them. CDR3 in amino acids: CASSSIGFISNTEAFF. CDR3 nucleotides: TGTGCCAGCAGCTCTATCGGGTTTATAAGTAACACTGAAGCTTTCTTT.

The gene calls are TRBV3-1 (or the pseudogene TRBV3-2) and TRBJ2-7; D unresolved. Germline CDR1 and CDR2: LGHDT and YNNKEL (reference sequence). The CDR3 consists of 17 residues. Trimming left V 0 bases short and J 7 bases short, with 22 bases between. CDR3 coding DNA: TGTGCCAGCAGCCAAGAATCTGAGGAAGACTTCCCACTAGAGCAGTACTTC. Translating it yields CASSQESEEDFPLEQYF.

This chain joins TRBV11-2 and TRBJ2-7; the D gene is possibly TRBD1 (6 bases). The germline CDR1 and CDR2 sequences are SGHAT and FQNNGV. This CDR3 region has 14 residues. The germline V and J ends were trimmed by 5 bases and 7 bases, with 18 bases remaining between them. The CDR3 region has the DNA TGTGCCAGCAGCCCCCGACAGGAACCCTTAGAGCAGTACTTC. It is translated as CASSPRQEPLEQYF.

This chain uses TRBV5-8 with TRBJ1-5; 7 bases are a match to TRBD1. The V segment lost 4 bases and the J segment 6 bases; nucleotides outside the gene matches: 7. Germline assignment: CDR1 SGHTS and CDR2 YDEGEE. The CDR3 totals 14 residues. The CDR3 loop is CASSGSRGSQPQHF. DNA for the CDR3: TGTGCCAGCAGCGGGAGCAGGGGGAGTCAGCCCCAGCATTTT. Based on the CDR3 plus reference TRBV5-8 and TRBJ1-5, the full variable domain is EAGVTQSPTHLIKTRGQQATLRCSPISGHTSVYWYQQALGLGLQFLLWYDEGEERNRGNFPPRFSGRQFPNYSSELNVNALELEDSALYLCASSGSRGSQPQHFGDGTRLSIL.

A note on this clone: The sample holds other DNA sequences that translate to the same CDR3. The J gene is TRBJ2-1, the V gene TRBV7-9; D is uncertain. V was pared by 2 bases and J by 0 bases, with 8 bases between. CDR1 and CDR2 from the germline V gene are SEHNR and FQNEAQ (reference sequence). The length of the CDR3 is 15 residues. The CDR3 is CASSLRGSSYNEQFF. The CDR3 region has the DNA TGTGCCAGCAGCTTAAGAGGTAGCTCCTACAATGAGCAGTTCTTC.

This clone has more than one count but fewer than ten. The chain employs TRBV14 and TRBJ2-7, with 9 bases matching TRBD2. CDR3 length equals 15 residues. Germline V gives CDR1 SGHDN, CDR2 FVKESK. The ends lost 3 bases at V and 3 bases at J; junction bases unmatched: 6. The CDR3 region has the DNA TGTGCCAGCAGCCAGAAAGCTAGCGGGGACTACGAGCAGTACTTC. It yields the protein CASSQKASGDYEQYF.

This chain connects TRBV27 to TRBJ2-1, with D maybe TRBD2 (6 bases). Germline V lookup: CDR1 MNHEY, CDR2 SMNVEV (reference sequence). The CDR3 runs to 16 residues. Deletions cut 3 bases from V and 9 bases from J, with 21 bases between. CDR3 sequence: CASSFIQFGGLSEQFF. CDR3 coding DNA: TGTGCCAGCAGTTTCATTCAATTCGGAGGGCTCAGTGAGCAGTTCTTC.

The chain carries TRBV19 and TRBJ1-5; 8 nucleotides match TRBD1. The germline V gene encodes CDR1 LNHDA and CDR2 SQIVND (reference sequence). This CDR3 has 14 residues. V lost 5 bases to trimming and J lost 6 bases; unmatched junction nucleotides: 6. Written as DNA, the CDR3 is TGTGCCAGTAGTCAACAGGGGGGAAGTCAGCCCCAGCATTTT. The encoded protein is CASSQQGGSQPQHF.

This chain joins TRBV18 and TRBJ2-1; 10 bases are a match to TRBD1. The trim removed 5 bases at V and 2 bases at J, leaving 9 bases unmatched. The CDR3 covers 17 residues. CDR1 and CDR2 (germline): KGHSH, LQKENI. The CDR3 region has the DNA TGTGCCAGCTCATCCGCCGGACAGGGGGGACCCTACAATGAGCAGTTCTTC. Encoded protein: CASSSAGQGGPYNEQFF.

This clone was detected a few times. The rearrangement joins TRBV7-9 to TRBJ1-2; 8 bases agree with TRBD1. CDR1 SEHNR and CDR2 FQNEAQ come from the germline V gene (reference sequence). The CDR3 runs to 14 residues. V shed 5 bases and J 8 bases; nucleotides not matched to a gene: 10. The CDR3 bases are TGTGCCAGCAGCCTATCGACAGGGGTTAGCGGCTACACCTTC. It encodes CASSLSTGVSGYTF.

The CDR3 protein is CATKEGGSGANVLTF. CDR3 coding DNA: TGTGCCACAAAAGAAGGGGGCTCTGGGGCCAACGTCCTGACTTTC. The chain carries TRBV19 and TRBJ2-6, with D tentatively TRBD1 (6 bases). Germline-derived CDR1 and CDR2 are LNHDA and SQIVND (reference sequence). Trimming removed 10 bases at V and 0 bases at J, with 13 bases between. There are 15 residues in the CDR3.

The chain joins TRBV27 to TRBJ2-4; D gene uncertain. The CDR3 loop spans 13 amino acids. V shed 5 bases and J shed 6 bases, with 11 bases lying between them. Germline CDR1 is MNHEY and CDR2 is SMNVEV (reference sequence). CDR3 DNA: TGTGCCAGCAGTATCGGCGGCAGAAACATTCAGTACTTC. Translation: CASSIGGRNIQYF.